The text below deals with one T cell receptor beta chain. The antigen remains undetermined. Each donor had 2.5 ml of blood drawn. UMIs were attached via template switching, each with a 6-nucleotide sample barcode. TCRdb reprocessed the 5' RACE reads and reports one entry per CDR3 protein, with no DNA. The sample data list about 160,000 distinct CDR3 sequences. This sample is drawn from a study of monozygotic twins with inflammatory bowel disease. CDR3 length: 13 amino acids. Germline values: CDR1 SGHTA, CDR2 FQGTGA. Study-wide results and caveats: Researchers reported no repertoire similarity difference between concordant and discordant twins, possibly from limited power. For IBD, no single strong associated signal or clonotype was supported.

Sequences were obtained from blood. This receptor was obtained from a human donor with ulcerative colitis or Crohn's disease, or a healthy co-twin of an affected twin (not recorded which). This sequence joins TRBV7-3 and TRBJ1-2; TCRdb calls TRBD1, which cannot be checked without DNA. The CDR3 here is CASSLTGPGEGTF.